A selection of T cell receptor beta chains follows, all from one sample in a study of shared clonotypes between healthy human individuals. TCRdb's table, derived via immunoSEQ multiplex PCR, lists solely in-frame clones and lacks some. The data contain 1,400,000 or so clones, around 98.5% of them singletons. Sequencing was performed on naive CD4+ T cells sorted from blood. These TCRs come from a man under 40 in good health. The CDR3 runs from the conserved cysteine through the conserved F or W. D genes are given only for firm matches. Not every row has a clone size; where given, it reads once, few, many or a size class.

V: TRBV5-1; D: NA; length: 13; size: NA; J: TRBJ2-5; CDR3: CASSLEGHETQYF; DNA: TGCGCCAGCAGCTTGGAGGGGCATGAGACCCAGTACTTC
V: TRBV15; D: NA; length: 16; size: NA; J: TRBJ1-3; CDR3: CATSRDPSPSGNTIYF; DNA: TGTGCCACCAGCAGAGATCCCAGTCCCTCTGGAAACACCATATATTTT
V: TRBV30; D: NA; length: 13; size: NA; J: TRBJ1-5; CDR3: CAWSLGGDQPQHF; DNA: TGTGCCTGGAGTCTAGGGGGGGATCAGCCCCAGCATTTT
V: TRBV5-1; D: NA; length: 14; size: NA; J: TRBJ2-7; CDR3: CASSLAYYRNEQYF; DNA: TGCGCCAGCAGCTTGGCTTACTATAGAAACGAGCAGTACTTC
V: TRBV10-3; D: NA; length: 16; size: NA; J: TRBJ2-3; CDR3: CAIRRDGGVGTDTQYF; DNA: TGTGCCATCAGAAGGGATGGGGGAGTGGGCACAGATACGCAGTATTTT
V: TRBV19; D: NA; length: 14; size: NA; J: TRBJ2-7; CDR3: CASSLQTATYEQYF; DNA: TGTGCCAGTAGTTTACAGACAGCTACCTACGAGCAGTACTTC
V: TRBV5-5; D: NA; length: 14; size: NA; J: TRBJ1-2; CDR3: CASSQYLGSSGYTF; DNA: TGTGCCAGCAGTCAGTATCTCGGGTCCTCTGGCTACACCTTC
V: TRBV19; D: NA; length: 14; size: NA; J: TRBJ2-2; CDR3: CASRPGHRTGELFF; DNA: TGTGCCAGTAGACCGGGACATAGGACCGGGGAGCTGTTTTTT
V: TRBV9; D: NA; length: 14; size: NA; J: TRBJ2-7; CDR3: CASSVGLLSYEQYF; DNA: TGTGCCAGCAGCGTAGGTTTATTATCCTACGAGCAGTACTTC
V: TRBV6-1; D: NA; length: 15; size: NA; J: TRBJ1-4; CDR3: CASTYRPGQSEKLFF; DNA: TGTGCCAGCACCTATCGCCCCGGACAGTCTGAAAAACTGTTTTTT
V: TRBV19; D: TRBD2; length: 16; size: NA; J: TRBJ2-1; CDR3: CASSISTSGSYNEQFF; DNA: TGTGCCAGTAGTATCAGCACTAGCGGGAGCTACAATGAGCAGTTCTTC
V: TRBV18; D: NA; length: 13; size: NA; J: TRBJ1-5; CDR3: CASSLEGSQPQHF; DNA: TGTGCCAGCTCCCTCGAGGGGTCTCAGCCCCAGCATTTT
V: TRBV18; D: NA; length: 16; size: NA; J: TRBJ2-2; CDR3: CASSPRQGLNTGELFF; DNA: TGTGCCAGCTCACCGAGGCAGGGACTTAACACCGGGGAGCTGTTTTTT
V: TRBV11-2; D: NA; length: 15; size: NA; J: TRBJ1-4; CDR3: CASSFATSPNEKLFF; DNA: TGTGCCAGCAGCTTCGCGACCTCTCCTAATGAAAAACTGTTTTTT
V: TRBV2; D: NA; length: 13; size: once; J: TRBJ1-2; CDR3: CASSPIFNYGYTF; DNA: TGTGCCAGCAGCCCAATATTTAACTATGGCTACACCTTC
V: TRBV5-6; D: NA; length: 14; size: NA; J: TRBJ1-3; CDR3: CASSHRTLGNTIYF; DNA: TGTGCCAGCAGCCACCGGACACTAGGAAACACCATATATTTT
V: TRBV27; D: NA; length: 14; size: NA; J: TRBJ2-1; CDR3: CASSLFLWPNEQFF; DNA: TGTGCCAGCAGTTTATTCCTCTGGCCGAATGAGCAGTTCTTC
V: TRBV9; D: NA; length: 15; size: NA; J: TRBJ2-2; CDR3: CASSVGATNTGELFF; DNA: TGTGCCAGCAGCGTAGGCGCTACGAACACCGGGGAGCTGTTTTTT
V: TRBV11-2; D: NA; length: 13; size: NA; J: TRBJ2-3; CDR3: CASSFIESGTQYF; DNA: TGTGCCAGCAGCTTTATTGAGTCTGGTACGCAGTATTTT
V: TRBV7-2; D: NA; length: 13; size: NA; J: TRBJ2-3; CDR3: CASSLRLVRTQYF; DNA: TGTGCCAGCAGCTTACGTCTAGTCCGTACGCAGTATTTT
V: TRBV7-9; D: TRBD1; length: 16; size: NA; J: TRBJ1-3; CDR3: CASSGTGRLRSGTIYF; DNA: TGTGCCAGCAGCGGGACAGGGAGGCTGCGAAGTGGCACCATATATTTT
V: TRBV9; D: NA; length: 13; size: NA; J: TRBJ2-3; CDR3: CASSVFGTDTQYF; DNA: TGTGCCAGCAGCGTGTTTGGTACAGATACGCAGTATTTT
V: TRBV28; D: NA; length: 15; size: NA; J: TRBJ1-5; CDR3: CASSRGRSSNQPQHF; DNA: TGTGCCAGCAGCCGAGGTAGGAGTAGCAATCAGCCCCAGCATTTT
V: TRBV5-1; D: TRBD1; length: 16; size: NA; J: TRBJ2-5; CDR3: CASSPGTDLGGETQYF; DNA: TGCGCCAGCAGCCCCGGGACAGATTTAGGTGGAGAGACCCAGTACTTC
V: TRBV18; D: NA; length: 13; size: NA; J: TRBJ2-1; CDR3: CASSPLHRGEQFF; DNA: TGTGCCAGCTCACCACTTCACCGGGGTGAGCAGTTCTTC
V: TRBV10-1; D: TRBD2; length: 17; size: NA; J: TRBJ2-1; CDR3: CASSALAGASSYNEQFF; DNA: TGCGCCAGCAGCGCGCTAGCGGGAGCGAGCTCCTACAATGAGCAGTTCTTC
V: TRBV6-1; D: TRBD2; length: 15; size: NA; J: TRBJ2-1; CDR3: CASSATSGIGNEQFF; DNA: TGTGCCAGCAGTGCAACTAGCGGGATTGGCAATGAGCAGTTCTTC
V: TRBV5-6; D: NA; length: 12; size: NA; J: TRBJ2-1; CDR3: CASSGDSLEQFF; DNA: TGTGCCAGCAGCGGAGACAGCCTTGAGCAGTTCTTC
V: TRBV5-4; D: NA; length: 12; size: NA; J: TRBJ1-2; CDR3: CASSPTGSGYTF; DNA: TGTGCCAGCAGCCCCACAGGGTCTGGCTACACCTTC
V: TRBV18; D: TRBD1; length: 15; size: NA; J: TRBJ2-5; CDR3: CASSPPTGGRETQYF; DNA: TGTGCCAGCTCACCACCGACAGGGGGCCGGGAGACCCAGTACTTC
V: TRBV5-1; D: TRBD1; length: 16; size: NA; J: TRBJ2-1; CDR3: CASRVRTGMSYNEQFF; DNA: TGCGCCAGCAGGGTGAGGACAGGGATGTCCTACAATGAGCAGTTCTTC
V: TRBV28; D: NA; length: 12; size: NA; J: TRBJ2-3; CDR3: CASSQTAYTQYF; DNA: TGTGCCAGCAGCCAGACAGCCTATACGCAGTATTTT
V: TRBV14; D: TRBD2; length: 14; size: NA; J: TRBJ2-1; CDR3: CASSPRLANYEQFF; DNA: TGTGCCAGCAGCCCCCGACTAGCGAACTATGAGCAGTTCTTC
V: TRBV6-6; D: TRBD2; length: 16; size: NA; J: TRBJ2-2; CDR3: CASSYRASGNTGELFF; DNA: TGTGCCAGCAGTTACCGGGCTAGCGGGAACACCGGGGAGCTGTTTTTT
V: TRBV5-5; D: NA; length: 15; size: NA; J: TRBJ1-1; CDR3: CASSLELRSSAEAFF; DNA: TGTGCCAGCAGCTTGGAGTTACGATCGTCCGCTGAAGCTTTCTTT
V: TRBV20-1; D: NA; length: 11; size: NA; J: TRBJ2-3; CDR3: CSARAVDTQYF; DNA: TGCAGTGCTAGAGCCGTGGATACGCAGTATTTT
V: TRBV5-5; D: NA; length: 14; size: NA; J: TRBJ2-7; CDR3: CASSTLKEGYEQYF; DNA: TGTGCCAGCAGCACCCTAAAGGAGGGCTACGAGCAGTACTTC